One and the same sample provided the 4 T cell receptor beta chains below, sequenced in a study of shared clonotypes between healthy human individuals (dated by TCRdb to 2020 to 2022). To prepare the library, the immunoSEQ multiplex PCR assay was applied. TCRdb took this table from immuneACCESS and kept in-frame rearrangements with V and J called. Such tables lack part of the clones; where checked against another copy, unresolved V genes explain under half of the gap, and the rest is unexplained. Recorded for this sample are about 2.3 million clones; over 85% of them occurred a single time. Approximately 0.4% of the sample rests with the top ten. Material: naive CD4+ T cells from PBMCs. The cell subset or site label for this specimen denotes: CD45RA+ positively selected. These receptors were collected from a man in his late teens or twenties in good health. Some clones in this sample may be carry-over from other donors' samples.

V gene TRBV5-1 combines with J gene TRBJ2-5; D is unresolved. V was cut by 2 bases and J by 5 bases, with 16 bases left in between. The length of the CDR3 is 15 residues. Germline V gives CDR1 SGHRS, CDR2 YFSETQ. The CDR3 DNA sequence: TGCGCCAGCAGCTTCTCTATTCCCTCGGAGGAGACCCAGTACTTC. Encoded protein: CASSFSIPSEETQYF.

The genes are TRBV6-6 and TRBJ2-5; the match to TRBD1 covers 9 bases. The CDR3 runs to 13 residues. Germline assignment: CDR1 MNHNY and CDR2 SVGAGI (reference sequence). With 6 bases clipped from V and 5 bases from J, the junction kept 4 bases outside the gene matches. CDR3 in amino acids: CASRGQGFETQYF. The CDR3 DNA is TGTGCCAGCAGGGGACAGGGTTTTGAGACCCAGTACTTC.

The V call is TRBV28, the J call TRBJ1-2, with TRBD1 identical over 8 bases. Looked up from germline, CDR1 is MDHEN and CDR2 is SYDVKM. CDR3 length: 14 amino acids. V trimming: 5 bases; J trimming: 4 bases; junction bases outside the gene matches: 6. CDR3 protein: CASSTTGGGYGYTF. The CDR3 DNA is TGTGCCAGCAGTACTACAGGGGGTGGCTATGGCTACACCTTC.

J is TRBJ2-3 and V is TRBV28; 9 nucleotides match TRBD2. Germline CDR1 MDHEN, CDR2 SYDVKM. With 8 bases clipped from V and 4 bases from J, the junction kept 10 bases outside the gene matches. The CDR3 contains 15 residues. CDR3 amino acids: CASPGASGVADTQYF. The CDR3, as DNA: TGTGCCAGCCCCGGGGCTAGCGGGGTAGCAGATACGCAGTATTTT.